This TCR beta chain was profiled in a study of shared clonotypes between healthy human individuals. Comment on this clone: Additional DNA sequences in this sample encode the identical CDR3.

Running of the assay took place at deep level. Genomic DNA belonging to each subset was distributed in equal measure over several immunoSEQ plates. Data came from immunoSEQ multiplex PCR; TCRdb stores just in-frame clones and leaves some out. The sample contains more than 400,000 clones, approximately 81% of which appear only once. What was sequenced was PBMCs. The source of this sequence is a middle-aged woman in good health. Some clones in this sample may be carry-over from other donors' samples.

CDR3 protein: CASSIVGSNEQFF. The CDR3 DNA follows: TGTGCCAGTAGTATAGTAGGGTCTAATGAGCAGTTCTTC. This chain uses TRBV19 with TRBJ2-1, with D unresolved. The germline V gene has CDR1 LNHDA and CDR2 SQIVND (reference sequence). CDR3 length: 13 amino acids. V was clipped by 1 base and J by 7 bases, with 8 bases between them.